This T cell receptor (beta chain) was sequenced in a study of T cell changes during pregnancy in multiple sclerosis. TCRdb's table, derived via immunoSEQ multiplex PCR, lists solely in-frame clones and lacks some. The sample carries tens of thousands of clones, almost 95% recorded once. This CDR3 has 13 amino acids. Trimming took off 0 bases at V and 5 bases at J, with 8 bases between the two ends. Germline V gives CDR1 SGDLS, CDR2 YYNGEE. The chain links TRBV9 to TRBJ1-1; D call uncertain. The input for sequencing was peripheral blood, taken in the first trimester of pregnancy. This clonotype originated in a female donor with multiple sclerosis, enrolled in a pregnancy study. CDR3 sequence (DNA): TGTGCCAGCAGCGTAGGCGGTAGGACTGAAGCTTTCTTT. Its protein is CASSVGGRTEAFF.